The 5 T cell receptor beta chains in this list originate from one sample, sequenced in a study of beta chain features in type 1 diabetes. All of the isolated RNA was reverse transcribed, so expressed TCRB transcripts were sequenced. TCRdb keeps only in-frame clones here, not all; method: immunoSEQ multiplex PCR. Here the sample spans 130,000 to 150,000 clones, around 9.3% being singletons. The source material was naive CD4+ T cells from blood. These receptor sequences come from a man aged 18 to 35 in good health.

This rearrangement joins TRBV6-5 to TRBJ1-5; D uncertain. Trimming shortened V by 5 bases and J by 5 bases, and 13 bases separated the two germline ends. This CDR3 has 14 residues. Per the germline V gene, CDR1 is MNHEY and CDR2 is SVGAGI. The CDR3 region has the DNA TGTGCCAGCAGTCAGACCTACGGGGATCAGCCCCAGCATTTT. Its translation is CASSQTYGDQPQHF.

The V and J genes are TRBV6-4 and TRBJ1-2, with TRBD1 identical over 10 bases. CDR1 is MRHNA, CDR2 SNTAGT, per germline. The CDR3 sequence is 14 residues long. Trimming at V came to 5 bases and at J to 3 bases, leaving 3 bases not matched to a gene. Here the CDR3 DNA reads TGTGCCAGCAGTTCTGGGACAGGGGACTATGGCTACACCTTC. Translated: CASSSGTGDYGYTF.

CDR3 coding DNA: TGTGCCAGTAGTGGACAACAGGGGCTAGGGCAGCCCCAGCATTTT. The encoded protein is CASSGQQGLGQPQHF. This chain connects TRBV19 to TRBJ1-5; TRBD1 agrees at 7 bases. The V gene end was trimmed by 5 bases and the J gene end by 7 bases; junction bases not matched to a gene: 11. Germline CDR1 reads LNHDA; CDR2 reads SQIVND (reference sequence). The CDR3 covers 15 residues. Full variable domain (outside the CDR3, taken from reference TRBV19 and TRBJ1-5): DGGITQSPKYLFRKEGQNVTLSCEQNLNHDAMYWYRQDPGQGLRLIYYSQIVNDFQKGDIAEGYSVSREKKESFPLTVTSAQKNPTAFYLCASSGQQGLGQPQHFGDGTRLSIL.

This clone was detected ten times or more. The V call is TRBV7-9, the J call TRBJ1-2; TRBD1 is a possible D gene (5 bases). From germline, CDR1 is SEHNR and CDR2 FQNEAQ (reference sequence). The CDR3 loop spans 16 amino acids. Trimming stripped 2 bases from V and 3 bases from J, with 16 bases between. The CDR3 here is CASSLLGAGTHYGYTF. As DNA, the CDR3 is TGTGCCAGCAGCTTACTTGGGGCAGGTACTCACTATGGCTACACCTTC.

This clone was detected a few times. The rearrangement links TRBV30 to TRBJ1-1; D is unclear. Germline assignment: CDR1 GTSNPN and CDR2 SVGIG (reference sequence). V was cut by 1 base and J by 2 bases, with 11 bases left in between. There are 14 residues in the CDR3. CDR3 coding DNA: TGTGCCTGGAGTGCGAGGGAAAGAAACACTGAAGCTTTCTTT. Amino acids: CAWSARERNTEAFF.